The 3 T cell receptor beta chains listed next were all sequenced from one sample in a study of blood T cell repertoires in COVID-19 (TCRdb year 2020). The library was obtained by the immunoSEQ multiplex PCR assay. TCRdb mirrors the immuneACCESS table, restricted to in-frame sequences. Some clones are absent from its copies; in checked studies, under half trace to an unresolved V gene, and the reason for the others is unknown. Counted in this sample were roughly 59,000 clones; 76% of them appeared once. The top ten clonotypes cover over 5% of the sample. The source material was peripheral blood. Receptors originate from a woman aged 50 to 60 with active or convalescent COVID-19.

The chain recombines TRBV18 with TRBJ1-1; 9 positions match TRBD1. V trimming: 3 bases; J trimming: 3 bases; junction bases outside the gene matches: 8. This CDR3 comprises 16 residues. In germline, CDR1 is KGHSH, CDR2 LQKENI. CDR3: CASSPDPGQGYTEAFF. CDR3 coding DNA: TGTGCCAGCTCACCCGACCCGGGACAGGGTTACACTGAAGCTTTCTTT. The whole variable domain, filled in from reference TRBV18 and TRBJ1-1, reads NAGVMQNPRHLVRRRGQEARLRCSPMKGHSHVYWYRQLPEEGLKFMVYLQKENIIDESGMPKERFSAEFPKEGPSILRIQQVVRGDSAAYFCASSPDPGQGYTEAFFGQGTRLTVV.

The CDR3 DNA sequence: TGTGCCAGCAGTTTTGTAGGGGGCAATGGCTACACCTTC. This gives the protein CASSFVGGNGYTF. The genes are TRBV12-3 or TRBV12-4 and TRBJ1-2; 7 bases align to TRBD1. V lost 3 bases, J lost 6 bases, and 4 bases stayed unmatched. The CDR3 totals 13 residues.

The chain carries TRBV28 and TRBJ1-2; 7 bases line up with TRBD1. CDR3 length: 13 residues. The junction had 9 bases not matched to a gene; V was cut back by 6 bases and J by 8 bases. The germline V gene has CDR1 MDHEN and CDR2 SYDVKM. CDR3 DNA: TGTGCCAGCAGCCGTTGGGGACAGCGAGGCTACACCTTC. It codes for CASSRWGQRGYTF.